One and the same sample provided the 19 T cell receptor beta chains below, sequenced in a study of blood T cell repertoires in COVID-19. Libraries were prepared by immunoSEQ multiplex PCR; TCRdb keeps only in-frame clonotypes and omits some of them. Among over 75,000 clones listed, just over 85% were seen once. Sequencing used peripheral blood. These receptors were obtained from a middle-aged man with COVID-19, enrolled during active disease.

The rearrangement links TRBV2 to TRBJ1-1; the D is unclear. CDR1 SNHLY and CDR2 FYNNEI come from the germline V gene. The CDR3 is 13 residues long. Trimming took 2 bases from V and 1 from J, leaving 5 bases between them. In nucleotides, the CDR3 is TGTGCCAGCAGTGAACTAGAGAACACTGAAGCTTTCTTT. Its protein product is CASSELENTEAFF.

The gene calls are TRBV7-6 and TRBJ1-3, with D tentatively TRBD1 (6 bases). The V end lost 5 bases, the J end lost 11 bases, and 13 bases lay between the germline ends. This CDR3 has 12 amino acids. Per the germline V gene, CDR1 is SGHVS and CDR2 is FNYEAQ. CDR3 sequence reads: CASSPTGSPIYF. DNA of the CDR3: TGTGCCAGCAGCCCCACAGGGAGTCCCATATATTTT. The variable domain in full, with the rest retrieved from reference TRBV7-6 and TRBJ1-3, is GAGVSQSPRYKVTKRGQDVALRCDPISGHVSLYWYRQALGQGPEFLTYFNYEAQQDKSGLPNDRFSAERPEGSISTLTIQRTEQRDSAMYRCASSPTGSPIYFGEGSWLTVV.

The chain combines TRBV4-3 with TRBJ1-1, with TRBD1 matching 9 bases. There are 14 residues in the CDR3. Per the germline V gene, CDR1 is LGHNA and CDR2 is YSLEER. Germline trimming cut 4 bases from V and 5 bases from J; bases unmatched to any gene: 5. The CDR3 loop is CASSPETGGTEAFF. The CDR3 DNA reads TGCGCCAGCAGCCCAGAGACAGGGGGGACTGAAGCTTTCTTT.

The chain links TRBV5-6 to TRBJ1-2; 9 bases match TRBD1. Germline CDR1 SGHDT, CDR2 YYEEEE. The CDR3 covers 13 residues. J was trimmed by 5 bases and V by 3 bases; bases with no gene match: 2. CDR3 sequence reads: CASSSGQGYGYTF. As DNA, the CDR3 is TGTGCCAGCAGCTCGGGACAGGGATATGGCTACACCTTC.

The V call is TRBV5-1, the J call TRBJ1-1; 9 bases agree with TRBD1. Per the germline V gene, CDR1 is SGHRS and CDR2 is YFSETQ. The CDR3 is 15 amino acids. The junction had 5 bases not matched to a gene; V was cut back by 4 bases and J by 1 base. CDR3 region: CASSRTGVTNTEAFF. The CDR3 DNA reads as TGCGCCAGCAGCAGGACAGGGGTGACGAACACTGAAGCTTTCTTT.

This CDR3 reads CASSIRTSGEGDTQYF. CDR3 bases: TGTGCCAGCAGCATACGGACTAGCGGGGAAGGGGATACGCAGTATTTT. J is TRBJ2-3 and V is TRBV13; TRBD2 matches at 12 bases. The CDR3 has 16 amino acids. V lost 5 bases to trimming and J lost 6 bases; unmatched junction nucleotides: 9. The germline V gene has CDR1 PRHDT and CDR2 FYEKMQ (reference sequence).

V and J are TRBV7-9 and TRBJ1-5; a weak D match, TRBD1 (5 bases). The germline CDR1 and CDR2 sequences are SEHNR and FQNEAQ (reference sequence). The CDR3 has 13 residues. Trimming stripped 8 bases from V and 4 bases from J, with 12 bases between. The CDR3 loop reads CASSSGGNQPQHF. The CDR3 DNA reads as TGTGCCAGCTCTAGCGGGGGGAATCAGCCCCAGCATTTT. Variable domain in full (rest from reference TRBV7-9 and TRBJ1-5): DTGVSQNPRHKITKRGQNVTFRCDPISEHNRLYWYRQTLGQGPEFLTYFQNEAQLEKSRLLSDRFSAERPKGSFSTLEIQRTEQGDSAMYLCASSSGGNQPQHFGDGTRLSIL.

This clone was detected only once. The chain combines TRBV10-3 with TRBJ2-7; D call uncertain. In germline, CDR1 is ENHRY, CDR2 SYGVKD. V was clipped by 9 bases and J by 6 bases, with 18 bases between them. The CDR3 runs 13 residues. This CDR3 reads CAIGGGMGSEQYF. CDR3 sequence (DNA): TGTGCCATAGGCGGTGGAATGGGTAGCGAGCAGTACTTC.

The genes are TRBV18 and TRBJ2-4; D perhaps matches TRBD1 (6 bases). Germline assignment: CDR1 KGHSH and CDR2 LQKENI. The CDR3 extends over 18 amino acids. V lost 5 bases to trimming and J lost 1 base, with 21 bases between them. The CDR3 bases are TGTGCCAGCTCAAAACAGGGATATTCTCCCCTGGCCAAAAACATTCAGTACTTC. This gives the protein CASSKQGYSPLAKNIQYF.

This clone was seen a handful of times. The V call is TRBV5-1, the J call TRBJ2-1; TRBD1 might be the D (6 bases). CDR3 length: 16 residues. The V gene's germline CDR1 is SGHRS and CDR2 YFSETQ. Deletions cut 3 bases from V and 5 bases from J, with 18 bases between. This CDR3 is CASSSGDNRGHNEQFF. DNA for the CDR3: TGCGCCAGCAGCTCCGGGGACAACCGGGGCCACAATGAGCAGTTCTTC.

This rearrangement joins TRBV2 to TRBJ1-3, with D unresolved. V was cut by 6 bases and J by 1 base, with 13 bases left in between. The germline V gene encodes CDR1 SNHLY and CDR2 FYNNEI. The CDR3 length is 15 residues. The CDR3 sequence is CASRAQVVSGNTIYF. Written as DNA, the CDR3 is TGTGCCAGCAGGGCTCAGGTCGTTTCTGGAAACACCATATATTTT.

The genes are TRBV19 and TRBJ1-1, with 9 positions matching TRBD1. CDR3 size: 14 residues. The V gene end was trimmed by 5 bases and the J gene end by 3 bases; junction bases not matched to a gene: 4. The V gene's germline CDR1 is LNHDA and CDR2 SQIVND (reference sequence). This CDR3 reads CASSAGTGYTEAFF. CDR3 coding DNA: TGTGCCAGTAGTGCCGGGACAGGGTACACTGAAGCTTTCTTT.

The chain joins TRBV5-1 to TRBJ2-1; a weak D match, TRBD2 (6 bases). This CDR3 contains 15 residues. Trimming removed 1 base at V and 10 bases at J, with 18 bases between. From germline, CDR1 is SGHRS and CDR2 YFSETQ. The CDR3 loop is CASSLSQAHRGEQFF. The CDR3 DNA sequence: TGCGCCAGCAGCTTGAGCCAGGCCCATCGGGGGGAGCAGTTCTTC. Complete variable domain (other parts from reference TRBV5-1 and TRBJ2-1): KAGVTQTPRYLIKTRGQQVTLSCSPISGHRSVSWYQQTPGQGLQFLFEYFSETQRNKGNFPGRFSGRQFSNSRSEMNVSTLELGDSALYLCASSLSQAHRGEQFFGPGTRLTVL.

This chain joins TRBV30 and TRBJ2-1, with TRBD1 matching 9 bases. The CDR3 length is 16 residues. The germline V gene has CDR1 GTSNPN and CDR2 SVGIG (reference sequence). Trimming cost V 2 bases and J 5 bases; bases outside gene matches: 10. The CDR3, as DNA: TGTGCCTGGAGTTTGGGAGGGGGGACAGGGAACAATGAGCAGTTCTTC. Protein product: CAWSLGGGTGNNEQFF.

This chain uses TRBV6-5 with TRBJ1-6; 7 bases fit TRBD1. Per germline, CDR1 MNHEY and CDR2 SVGAGI. V lost 0 bases to trimming and J lost 9 bases; unmatched junction nucleotides: 5. This CDR3 comprises 15 residues. The CDR3 reads CASSYSKAGGSPLHF. In DNA form, the CDR3 reads TGTGCCAGCAGTTACTCGAAGGCAGGGGGTTCACCCCTCCACTTT.

This chain links TRBV7-9 with TRBJ2-6; 7 bases agree with TRBD2. This CDR3 spans 16 amino acids. V shed 5 bases, J shed 2 bases, and the junction held 6 bases outside the gene matches. The germline V gene encodes CDR1 SEHNR and CDR2 FQNEAQ (reference sequence). CDR3 in DNA: TGTGCCAGCAGCCTTACCGGGGGGACTGGGGCCAACGTCCTGACTTTC. Encoded protein: CASSLTGGTGANVLTF.

This chain joins TRBV27 and TRBJ1-1, with unresolved D. Germline values: CDR1 MNHEY, CDR2 SMNVEV (reference sequence). V was shortened by 0 bases and J by 1 base, with 12 bases between the two germline ends. The CDR3 length is 16 residues. CDR3 region: CASSLSIATGNTEAFF. The CDR3 DNA reads TGTGCCAGCAGTTTATCGATAGCGACGGGGAACACTGAAGCTTTCTTT.

This sequence joins TRBV28 and TRBJ1-1; D is uncertain. This CDR3 is 12 amino acids long. With 6 bases removed from V and 3 bases from J, the gap between germline ends came to 8 bases. CDR1 and CDR2 (germline): MDHEN, SYDVKM. The CDR3 protein is CASRKEYTEAFF. The CDR3 DNA follows: TGTGCCAGCAGAAAAGAGTACACTGAAGCTTTCTTT.

The rearrangement links TRBV9 to TRBJ2-4; no definite D call. Germline V gene lookup returns CDR1 SGDLS and CDR2 YYNGEE. Trimming removed 2 bases from V and 9 bases from J, with 12 bases in between. The CDR3 has 13 amino acids. This CDR3 reads CASSVSDGLIQYF. The CDR3 coding sequence is TGTGCCAGCAGCGTTTCTGATGGGCTCATTCAGTACTTC.